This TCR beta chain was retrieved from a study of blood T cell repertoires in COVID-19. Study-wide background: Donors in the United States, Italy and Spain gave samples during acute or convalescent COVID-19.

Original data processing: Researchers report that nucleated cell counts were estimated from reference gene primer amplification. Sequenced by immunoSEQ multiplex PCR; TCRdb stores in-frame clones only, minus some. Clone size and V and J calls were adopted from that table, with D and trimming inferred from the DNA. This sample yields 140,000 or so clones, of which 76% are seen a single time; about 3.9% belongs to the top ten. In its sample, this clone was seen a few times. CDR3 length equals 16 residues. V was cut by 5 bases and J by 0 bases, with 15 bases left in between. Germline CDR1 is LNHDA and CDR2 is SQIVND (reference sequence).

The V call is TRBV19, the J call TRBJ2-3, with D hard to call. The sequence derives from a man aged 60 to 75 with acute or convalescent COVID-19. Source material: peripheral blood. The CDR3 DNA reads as TGTGCCAGTAGTGCGTCCTTCCGCGGCAGCACAGATACGCAGTATTTT. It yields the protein CASSASFRGSTDTQYF.